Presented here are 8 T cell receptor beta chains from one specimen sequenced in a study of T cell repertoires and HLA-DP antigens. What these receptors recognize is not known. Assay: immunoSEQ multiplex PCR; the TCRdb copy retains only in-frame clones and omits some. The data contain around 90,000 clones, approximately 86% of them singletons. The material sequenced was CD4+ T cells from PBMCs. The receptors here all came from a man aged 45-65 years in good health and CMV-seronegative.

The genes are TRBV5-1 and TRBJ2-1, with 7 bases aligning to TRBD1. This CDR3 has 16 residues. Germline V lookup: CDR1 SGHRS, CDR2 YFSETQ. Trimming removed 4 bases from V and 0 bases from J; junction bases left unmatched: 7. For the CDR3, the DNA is TGCGCCAGCAGCGCCCGGGACAGAAGCTCCTACAATGAGCAGTTCTTC. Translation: CASSARDRSSYNEQFF.

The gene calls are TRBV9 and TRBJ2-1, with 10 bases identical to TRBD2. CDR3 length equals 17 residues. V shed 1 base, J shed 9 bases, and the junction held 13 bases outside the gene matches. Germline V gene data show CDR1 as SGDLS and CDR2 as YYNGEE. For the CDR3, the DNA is TGTGCCAGCAGCGTATCGGTGGACCTAGCGGGAGTTGCTGAGCAGTTCTTC. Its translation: CASSVSVDLAGVAEQFF.

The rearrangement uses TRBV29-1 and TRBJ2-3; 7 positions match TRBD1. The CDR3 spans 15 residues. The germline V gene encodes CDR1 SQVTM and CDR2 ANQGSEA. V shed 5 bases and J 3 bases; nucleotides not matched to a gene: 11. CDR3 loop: CSVPNTGALTDTQYF. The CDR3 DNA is TGCAGCGTTCCGAACACAGGGGCCCTTACAGATACGCAGTATTTT.

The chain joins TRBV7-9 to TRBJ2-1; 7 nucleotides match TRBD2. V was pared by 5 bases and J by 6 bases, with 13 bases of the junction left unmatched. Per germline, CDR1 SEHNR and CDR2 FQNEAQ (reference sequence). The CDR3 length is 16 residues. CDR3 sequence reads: CASSPKERTSSNEQFF. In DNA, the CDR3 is TGTGCCAGCAGCCCCAAAGAGCGGACTAGTTCCAATGAGCAGTTCTTC. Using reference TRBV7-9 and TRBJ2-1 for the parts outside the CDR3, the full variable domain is DTGVSQNPRHKITKRGQNVTFRCDPISEHNRLYWYRQTLGQGPEFLTYFQNEAQLEKSRLLSDRFSAERPKGSFSTLEIQRTEQGDSAMYLCASSPKERTSSNEQFFGPGTRLTVL.

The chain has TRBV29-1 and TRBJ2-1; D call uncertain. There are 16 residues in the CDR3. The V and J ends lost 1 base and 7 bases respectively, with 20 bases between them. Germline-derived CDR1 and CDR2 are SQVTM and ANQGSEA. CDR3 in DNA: TGCAGCGTTGAAGGGGTACAAGGGTCGGTGAGGAATGAGCAGTTCTTC. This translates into CSVEGVQGSVRNEQFF.

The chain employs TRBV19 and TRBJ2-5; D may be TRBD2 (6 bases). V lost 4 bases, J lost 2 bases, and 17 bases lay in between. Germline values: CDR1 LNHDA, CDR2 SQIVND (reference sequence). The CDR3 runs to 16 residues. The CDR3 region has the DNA TGTGCCAGTAGTACCCGGACTACAAGCATACAAGAGACCCAGTACTTC. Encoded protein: CASSTRTTSIQETQYF.

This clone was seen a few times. For the CDR3, the DNA is TGTGCCAGCAGCTTCGGGGACATAAGCTATGGCTACACCTTC. The encoded protein is CASSFGDISYGYTF. The chain is built from TRBV5-5 and TRBJ1-2, with D maybe TRBD1 (6 bases). CDR3 size: 14 residues. Germline values: CDR1 SGHKS, CDR2 YYEKEE (reference sequence). The V end lost 2 bases, the J end lost 4 bases, and 12 bases lay between the germline ends.

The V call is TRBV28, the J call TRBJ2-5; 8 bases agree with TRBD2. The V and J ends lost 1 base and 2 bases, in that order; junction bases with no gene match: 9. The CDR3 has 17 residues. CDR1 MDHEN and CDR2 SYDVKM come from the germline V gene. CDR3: CASSLSRAGAGQETQYF. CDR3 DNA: TGTGCCAGCAGTTTATCGCGAGCGGGAGCGGGGCAAGAGACCCAGTACTTC.